These 2 T cell receptor beta chains share one sample of origin, sequenced in a study of blood T cell repertoires in COVID-19. Sequencing was performed with immunoSEQ multiplex PCR; in TCRdb, only in-frame clones are kept and a portion is missing. The sample holds a few hundred thousand clones, more than 80% seen once. Specimen: PBMCs or T cells enriched from blood (not recorded which). The receptors were gathered from a woman in her late teens or twenties who had recovered from COVID-19.

The genes are TRBV7-3 and TRBJ2-2, with D uncertain. Per germline, CDR1 SGHTA and CDR2 FQGTGA. CDR3 length: 14 residues. Between the trimmed V and J ends, which lost 4 bases and 5 bases, there was a span of 11 bases. The CDR3 here is CASSSRASTGELFF. In nucleotides, the CDR3 is TGTGCCAGCAGCTCCCGAGCATCGACCGGGGAGCTGTTTTTT.

The table lists this clone with a count of one. CDR3 nucleotide sequence: TGCGCCAGCACCGGGGGAACTGAAGCTTTCTTT. It translates to CASTGGTEAFF. J is TRBJ1-1 and V is TRBV5-1; D is possibly TRBD1 (5 bases). This CDR3 has 11 residues. Trimming shortened V by 6 bases and J by 5 bases, and 8 bases separated the two germline ends. Germline loops: CDR1 SGHRS, CDR2 YFSETQ. The full variable domain, completed using reference TRBV5-1 and TRBJ1-1, is KAGVTQTPRYLIKTRGQQVTLSCSPISGHRSVSWYQQTPGQGLQFLFEYFSETQRNKGNFPGRFSGRQFSNSRSEMNVSTLELGDSALYLCASTGGTEAFFGQGTRLTVV.